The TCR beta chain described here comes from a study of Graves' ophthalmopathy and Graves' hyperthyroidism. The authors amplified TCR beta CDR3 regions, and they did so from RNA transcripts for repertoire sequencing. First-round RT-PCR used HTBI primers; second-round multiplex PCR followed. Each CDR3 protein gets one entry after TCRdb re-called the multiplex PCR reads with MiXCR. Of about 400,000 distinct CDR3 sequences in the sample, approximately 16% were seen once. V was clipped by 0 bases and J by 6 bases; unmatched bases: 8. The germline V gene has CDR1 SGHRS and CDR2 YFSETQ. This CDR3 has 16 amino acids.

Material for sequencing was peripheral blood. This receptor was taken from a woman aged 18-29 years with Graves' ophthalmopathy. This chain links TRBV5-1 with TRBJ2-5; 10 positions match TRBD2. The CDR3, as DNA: TGCGCCAGCAGCTTGGATTTAGCGGGAGGTGTGAAGACCCAGTACTTC. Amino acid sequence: CASSLDLAGGVKTQYF.